These 8 T cell receptor beta chains came from one sample sequenced in a study of cytomegalovirus exposure and HLA in healthy donors. The PCR was carried out with 60 Vbeta primers and 13 Jbeta primers. Generated by immunoSEQ multiplex PCR, the TCRdb table keeps only in-frame clones and is missing some. This table has 100,000 or so clones, roughly three fifths appearing once. Sequenced sample: PBMCs. The receptors originated from a man aged 30-40 years in good health and CMV-seropositive.

The rearrangement uses TRBV6-6 and TRBJ2-7, with TRBD2 matching over 8 bases. J gave up 6 bases and V 8 bases, and 15 bases lay outside the gene matches. CDR1 is MNHNY, CDR2 SVGAGI, per germline (reference sequence). The CDR3 is 15 residues long. DNA of the CDR3: TGTGCCAGCCAGAGTCCCGGGACTAGGATGGGCGAGCAGTACTTC. Protein: CASQSPGTRMGEQYF.

The CDR3 here is CASSPPGGRAETQYF. The CDR3 DNA sequence: TGCGCCAGCAGCCCCCCGGGAGGTAGAGCGGAGACCCAGTACTTC. The chain joins TRBV4-1 to TRBJ2-5, with 7 positions matching TRBD2. CDR1 is MGHRA, CDR2 YSYEKL, per germline. The CDR3 runs to 15 residues. V lost 4 bases, J lost 5 bases, and 10 bases stayed unmatched.

This chain connects TRBV10-3 to TRBJ2-7; 8 bases agree with TRBD2. CDR1 and CDR2 (germline): ENHRY, SYGVKD. With V trimmed by 3 bases and J by 3 bases, 4 bases remained unmatched. The CDR3 spans 14 residues. CDR3 amino acids: CAISDPGGVYEQYF. CDR3 DNA sequence: TGTGCCATCAGTGACCCCGGGGGGGTCTACGAGCAGTACTTC.

V is TRBV19 and J is TRBJ2-7, with TRBD1 as a possible D gene (5 bases). V lost 5 bases and J 6 bases, leaving 11 bases between the germline ends. The CDR3 is 12 amino acids. Germline CDR1 is LNHDA and CDR2 is SQIVND (reference sequence). For the CDR3, the DNA is TGTGCCAGTAGTTCGGACATTTTCGAGCAGTACTTC. It specifies CASSSDIFEQYF.

This chain links TRBV5-3 with TRBJ1-1; D gene unclear. TRBV5-3 is an open reading frame, and its role is uncertain. V was clipped by 2 bases and J by 4 bases, with 9 bases between them. The CDR3 is 13 residues long. The CDR3 DNA follows: TGTGCCAGAAGCTTTATCGAGTTCACTGAAGCTTTCTTT. This codes for CARSFIEFTEAFF.

The chain couples TRBV20-1 to TRBJ1-1; 9 positions match TRBD1. CDR3 length: 11 amino acids. J lost 11 bases, V lost 5 bases, and 6 bases had no gene match. Germline CDR1 is DFQATT and CDR2 is SNEGSKA (reference sequence). CDR3: CSASQGAGAFF. In nucleotides, the CDR3 is TGCAGTGCTTCACAGGGGGCCGGGGCTTTCTTT.

This clone was seen only a few times. The rearrangement uses TRBV6-4 and TRBJ1-1, with D unresolved. The CDR3 covers 13 residues. V lost 7 bases to trimming and J lost 6 bases, with 15 bases between them. The germline gives CDR1 MRHNA, CDR2 SNTAGT. For the CDR3, the DNA is TGTGCCAGCAATCTTGGTGACGGGTCTGAAGCTTTCTTT. Encoded protein: CASNLGDGSEAFF.

The chain recombines TRBV19 with TRBJ2-7, with 8 bases that match TRBD1. J gave up 3 bases and V 5 bases, and 3 bases lay outside the gene matches. Germline-derived CDR1 and CDR2 are LNHDA and SQIVND (reference sequence). CDR3 size: 13 residues. This CDR3 is CASSGQGNYEQYF. The CDR3 bases are TGTGCCAGTAGTGGACAGGGAAACTACGAGCAGTACTTC.